This TCR beta chain is from a study of shared clonotypes between healthy human individuals. The assay was immunoSEQ multiplex PCR, and TCRdb's table has in-frame clones only and misses some. This table has about 1.1 million clones, approximately 80% appearing once. The CDR3 loop spans 15 amino acids. Trimming removed 3 bases from V and 3 bases from J, with 12 bases in between. Germline assignment: CDR1 KGHSH and CDR2 LQKENI. The TCR comes from a man aged 18 to 29 in good health. Some clones in this sample may be carry-over from other donors' samples. The chain links TRBV18 to TRBJ1-3, with D possibly being TRBD1 (5 bases). Material: memory CD4+ T cells from PBMCs. Noted subset: CD45RA-negative fraction. CDR3 residues: CASSPPRGYGNTIYF. Here the CDR3 DNA reads TGTGCCAGCTCACCCCCACGGGGGTATGGAAACACCATATATTTT.